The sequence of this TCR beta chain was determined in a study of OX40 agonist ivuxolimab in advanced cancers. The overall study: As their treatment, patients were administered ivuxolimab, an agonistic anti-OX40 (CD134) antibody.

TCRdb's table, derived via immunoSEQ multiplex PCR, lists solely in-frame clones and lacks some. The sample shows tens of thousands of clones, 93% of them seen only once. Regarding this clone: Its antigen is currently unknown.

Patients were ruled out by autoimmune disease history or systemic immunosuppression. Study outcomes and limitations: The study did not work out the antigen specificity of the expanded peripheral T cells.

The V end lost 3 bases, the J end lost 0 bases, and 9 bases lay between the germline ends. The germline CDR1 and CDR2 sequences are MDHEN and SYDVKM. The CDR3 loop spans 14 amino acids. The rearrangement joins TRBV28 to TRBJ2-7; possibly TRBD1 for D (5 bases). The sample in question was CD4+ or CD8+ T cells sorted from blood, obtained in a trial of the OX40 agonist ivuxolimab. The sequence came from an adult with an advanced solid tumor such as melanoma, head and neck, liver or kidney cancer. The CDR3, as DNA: TGTGCCAGCAGTTTCCCCCAGGGCTCCTACGAGCAGTACTTC. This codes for CASSFPQGSYEQYF. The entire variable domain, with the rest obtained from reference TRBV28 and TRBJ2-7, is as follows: DVKVTQSSRYLVKRTGEKVFLECVQDMDHENMFWYRQDPGLGLRLIYFSYDVKMKEKGDIPEGYSVSREKKERFSLILESASTNQTSMYLCASSFPQGSYEQYFGPGTRLTVT.